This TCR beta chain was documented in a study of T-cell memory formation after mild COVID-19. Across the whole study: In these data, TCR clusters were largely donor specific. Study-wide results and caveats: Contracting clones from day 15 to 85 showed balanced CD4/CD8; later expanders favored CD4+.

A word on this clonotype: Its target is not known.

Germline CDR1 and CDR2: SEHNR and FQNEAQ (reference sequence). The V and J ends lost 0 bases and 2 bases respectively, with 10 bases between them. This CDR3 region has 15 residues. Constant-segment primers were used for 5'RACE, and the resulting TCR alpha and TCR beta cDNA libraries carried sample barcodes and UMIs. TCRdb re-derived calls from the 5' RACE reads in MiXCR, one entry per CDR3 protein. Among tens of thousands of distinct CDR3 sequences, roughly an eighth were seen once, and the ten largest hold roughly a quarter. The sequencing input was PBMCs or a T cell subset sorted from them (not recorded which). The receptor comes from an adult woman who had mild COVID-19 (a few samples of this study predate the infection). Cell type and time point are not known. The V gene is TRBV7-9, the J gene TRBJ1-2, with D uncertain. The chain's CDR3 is CASSLAYGRNYGYTF. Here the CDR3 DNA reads TGTGCCAGCAGCTTAGCCTATGGAAGAAACTATGGCTACACCTTC. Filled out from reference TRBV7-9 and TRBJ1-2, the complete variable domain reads DTGVSQNPRHKITKRGQNVTFRCDPISEHNRLYWYRQTLGQGPEFLTYFQNEAQLEKSRLLSDRFSAERPKGSFSTLEIQRTEQGDSAMYLCASSLAYGRNYGYTFGSGTRLTVV.